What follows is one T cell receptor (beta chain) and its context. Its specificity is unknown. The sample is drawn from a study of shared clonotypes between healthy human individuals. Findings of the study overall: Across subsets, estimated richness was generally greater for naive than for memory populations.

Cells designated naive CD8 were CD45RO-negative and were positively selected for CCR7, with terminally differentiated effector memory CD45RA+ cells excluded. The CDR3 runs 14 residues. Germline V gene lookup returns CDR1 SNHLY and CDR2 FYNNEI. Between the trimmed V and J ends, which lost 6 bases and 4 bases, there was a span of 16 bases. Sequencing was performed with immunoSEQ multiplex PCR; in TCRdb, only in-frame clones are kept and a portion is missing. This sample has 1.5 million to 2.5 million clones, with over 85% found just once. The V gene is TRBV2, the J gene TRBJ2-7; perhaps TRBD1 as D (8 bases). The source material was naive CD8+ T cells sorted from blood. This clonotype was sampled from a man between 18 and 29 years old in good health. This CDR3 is CASRATGEGYEQYF. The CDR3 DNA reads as TGTGCCAGCAGAGCGACAGGGGAGGGATACGAGCAGTACTTC.